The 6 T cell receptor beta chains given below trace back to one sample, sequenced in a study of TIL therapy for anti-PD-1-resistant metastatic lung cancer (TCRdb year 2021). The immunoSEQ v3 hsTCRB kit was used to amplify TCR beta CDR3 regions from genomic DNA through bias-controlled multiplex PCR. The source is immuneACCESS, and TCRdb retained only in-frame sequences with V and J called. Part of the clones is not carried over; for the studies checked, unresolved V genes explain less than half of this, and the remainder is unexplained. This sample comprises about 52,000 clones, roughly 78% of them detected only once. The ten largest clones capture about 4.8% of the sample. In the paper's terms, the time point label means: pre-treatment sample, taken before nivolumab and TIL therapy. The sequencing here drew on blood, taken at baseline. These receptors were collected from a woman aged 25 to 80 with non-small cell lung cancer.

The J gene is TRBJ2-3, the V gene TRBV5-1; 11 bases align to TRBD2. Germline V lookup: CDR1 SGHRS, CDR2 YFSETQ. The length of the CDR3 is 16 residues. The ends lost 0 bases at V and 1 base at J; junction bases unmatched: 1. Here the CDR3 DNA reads TGCGCCAGCAGCTTGGAGACTAGCGGGGGCACAGATACGCAGTATTTT. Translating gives CASSLETSGGTDTQYF.

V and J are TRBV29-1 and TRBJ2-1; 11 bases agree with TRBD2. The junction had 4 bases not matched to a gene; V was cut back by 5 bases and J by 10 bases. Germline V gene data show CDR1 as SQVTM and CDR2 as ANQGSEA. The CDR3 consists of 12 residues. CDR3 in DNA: TGCAGCGTTCCCCGACTAGCGGGAGAGCAGTTCTTC. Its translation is CSVPRLAGEQFF.

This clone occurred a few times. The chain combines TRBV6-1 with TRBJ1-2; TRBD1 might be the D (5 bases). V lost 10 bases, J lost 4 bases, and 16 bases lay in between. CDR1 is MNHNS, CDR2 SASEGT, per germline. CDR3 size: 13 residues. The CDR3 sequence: CATLTDDFYGYTF. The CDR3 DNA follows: TGTGCCACCCTGACAGATGACTTCTATGGCTACACCTTC.

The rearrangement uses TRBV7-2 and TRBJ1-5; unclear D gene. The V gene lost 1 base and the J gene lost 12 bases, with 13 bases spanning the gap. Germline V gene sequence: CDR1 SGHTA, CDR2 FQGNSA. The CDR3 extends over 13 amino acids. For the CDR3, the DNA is TGTGCCAGCAGCTTAGAAGGCGCGAGGAACCAGCATTTT. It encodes CASSLEGARNQHF. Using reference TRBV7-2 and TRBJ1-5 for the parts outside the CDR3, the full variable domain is GAGVSQSPSNKVTEKGKDVELRCDPISGHTALYWYRQSLGQGLEFLIYFQGNSAPDKSGLPSDRFSAERTGGSVSTLTIQRTQQEDSAVYLCASSLEGARNQHFGDGTRLSIL.

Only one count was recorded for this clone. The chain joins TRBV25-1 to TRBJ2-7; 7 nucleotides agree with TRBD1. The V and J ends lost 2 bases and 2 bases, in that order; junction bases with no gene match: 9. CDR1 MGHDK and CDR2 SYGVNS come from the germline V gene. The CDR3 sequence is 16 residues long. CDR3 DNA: TGTGCCAGCAGTGAAACCGGCAGGGGGTCGCCCTACGAGCAGTACTTC. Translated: CASSETGRGSPYEQYF.

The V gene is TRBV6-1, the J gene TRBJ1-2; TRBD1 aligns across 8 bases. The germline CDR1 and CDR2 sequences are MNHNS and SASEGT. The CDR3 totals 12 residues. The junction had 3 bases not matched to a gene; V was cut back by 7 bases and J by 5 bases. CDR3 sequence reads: CASTGGAYGYTF. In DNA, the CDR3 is TGTGCCAGCACAGGGGGCGCGTATGGCTACACCTTC.